These 9 T cell receptor beta chains were all obtained from the same sample, sequenced in a study of T cell changes during pregnancy in multiple sclerosis. This table comes from immunoSEQ multiplex PCR, and its TCRdb copy is limited to in-frame clones, with some not included. The sample holds approximately 89,000 clones, 94% seen once. This specimen was peripheral blood, taken in the third trimester of pregnancy. These receptors were taken from a female donor with multiple sclerosis, enrolled in a pregnancy study.

This chain joins TRBV19 and TRBJ2-7, with 7 bases fitting TRBD1. Germline-derived CDR1 and CDR2 are LNHDA and SQIVND (reference sequence). CDR3 size: 16 residues. The V segment lost 3 bases and the J segment 3 bases; nucleotides outside the gene matches: 11. The CDR3 DNA sequence: TGTGCCAGTAGTATCCGGACAGGTCTGATGCGCTACGAGCAGTACTTC. Its protein is CASSIRTGLMRYEQYF.

The chain uses TRBV9 and TRBJ1-2, with 7 nucleotides matching TRBD1. Germline V gene lookup returns CDR1 SGDLS and CDR2 YYNGEE. V was pared by 3 bases and J by 4 bases, with 3 bases of the junction left unmatched. CDR3 length: 13 residues. CDR3 region: CASSAGQIYGYTF. The CDR3 DNA reads as TGTGCCAGCAGCGCGGGACAGATCTATGGCTACACCTTC.

This chain links TRBV7-7 with TRBJ2-2; 10 nucleotides align to TRBD2. J lost 5 bases, V lost 5 bases, and 8 bases had no gene match. CDR3 size: 16 residues. CDR1 SSHAT and CDR2 FNYEAQ come from the germline V gene (reference sequence). For the CDR3, the DNA is TGTGCCAGCAGCCCCGCTAGCGGGAGCGGTACCGGGGAGCTGTTTTTT. It is translated as CASSPASGSGTGELFF.

The chain couples TRBV4-1 to TRBJ1-1, with a tentative D call TRBD1 (5 bases). The V gene's germline CDR1 is MGHRA and CDR2 YSYEKL. V was clipped by 0 bases and J by 9 bases, with 11 bases between them. The CDR3 spans 13 residues. CDR3 nucleotide sequence: TGCGCCAGCAGCCAAGAGGGGCAGGTTAAAGCTTTCTTT. Protein product: CASSQEGQVKAFF.

This chain connects TRBV30 to TRBJ1-5; D is unclear. This CDR3 has 15 residues. V was trimmed by 4 bases and J by 1 base, leaving 14 bases between them. Germline assignment: CDR1 GTSNPN and CDR2 SVGIG (reference sequence). DNA for the CDR3: TGTGCCTGGAAGGTCCCCTCGGGGAGCAATCAGCCCCAGCATTTT. Translating it yields CAWKVPSGSNQPQHF.

This chain connects TRBV27 to TRBJ1-2; D remains unclear. Trimming removed 2 bases at V and 4 bases at J, with 11 bases between. Germline CDR1 is MNHEY and CDR2 is SMNVEV (reference sequence). This CDR3 spans 14 amino acids. CDR3 in DNA: TGTGCCAGCAGTTTAGCCGGGGTCGGCTATGGCTACACCTTC. This translates into CASSLAGVGYGYTF.

V usage is TRBV30 and J usage is TRBJ2-3; 10 bases are shared with TRBD2. CDR3 length: 14 residues. The germline V gene has CDR1 GTSNPN and CDR2 SVGIG (reference sequence). V shed 0 bases, J shed 5 bases, and the junction held 2 bases outside the gene matches. The CDR3: CAWSVIAGGDTQYF. In DNA form, the CDR3 reads TGTGCCTGGAGTGTGATAGCGGGAGGAGATACGCAGTATTTT.

The rearrangement joins TRBV10-2 to TRBJ2-2; 8 bases are a match to TRBD2. The germline V gene has CDR1 WSHSY and CDR2 SAAADI. The CDR3 is 13 residues long. The V segment lost 8 bases and the J segment 4 bases; nucleotides outside the gene matches: 3. The CDR3: CASGAGVTGELFF. CDR3 DNA: TGCGCCAGCGGAGCGGGAGTCACCGGGGAGCTGTTTTTT.

The rearrangement uses TRBV29-1 and TRBJ2-1; 8 nucleotides align to TRBD2. Trimming removed 8 bases from V and 1 base from J; junction bases left unmatched: 7. CDR3 length: 14 residues. Germline CDR1 is SQVTM and CDR2 is ANQGSEA. CDR3 region: CSTELAASYNEQFF. CDR3 sequence (DNA): TGCAGCACAGAACTAGCGGCGTCCTACAATGAGCAGTTCTTC.